This T cell receptor (beta chain) was observed in a study of T cells in Graves' hyperthyroidism and ophthalmopathy. Over 18 months, lack of ophthalmopathy progression marked Graves' hyperthyroidism as stable. With V trimmed by 5 bases and J by 4 bases, 9 bases remained unmatched. The CDR3 is made up of 16 amino acids. RNA transcripts gave rise to amplified TCR beta CDR3 regions. First-round RT-PCR with HTBI primers amplified the TCR CDR3 region. TCRdb analysed the multiplex PCR reads with MiXCR anew, one entry per CDR3 protein. Of under 350,000 distinct CDR3 sequences in the sample, roughly 15% are singletons; the top ten hold 7% to 9.5%.

The specimen sequenced was blood. The rearrangement links TRBV12-3 or TRBV12-4 to TRBJ2-3; TRBD1 aligns across 10 bases. The sequence was collected from a woman in her thirties or forties with Graves' hyperthyroidism. The CDR3 DNA reads TGTGCCAGCAGTCCTTGGGCCGGGACAGGGGCAGATACGCAGTATTTT. This translates into CASSPWAGTGADTQYF.